This paragraph covers one T cell receptor (beta chain) sequence. In the original processing: Amplification of reference gene primers was used by the study to estimate nucleated cell counts. Only in-frame clones appear in the TCRdb table, and some are missing; sequencing was by immunoSEQ multiplex PCR. For V, J and clone size, that table is used; D and trimming come from the DNA. The profile shows 250,000 to 400,000 clones, about 91% of them singletons. During active infection, Seattle patients enrolled and were then monitored through disease. This entry is derived from a study of blood T cell repertoires in COVID-19. Overall study: Sites across the United States, Italy and Spain contributed samples from acute and convalescent COVID-19. PBMCs, B-cell-depleted T cells, or T cells provided the cDNA or gDNA that made up the material.

V dropped 0 bases and J dropped 4; count of bases not matched to a gene: 4. CDR1 LNHNV and CDR2 YYDKDF come from the germline V gene (reference sequence). This CDR3 contains 15 residues. This clonotype originated in a woman aged 25-40 years with COVID-19, enrolled during active disease. Material for sequencing was peripheral blood. V is TRBV15 and J is TRBJ1-1, with 8 bases matching TRBD1. CDR3 loop: CATSRDRGRVTEAFF. The CDR3 DNA follows: TGTGCCACCAGCAGAGACAGGGGGCGCGTCACTGAAGCTTTCTTT.